A single sample is the source of the 30 T cell receptor beta chains below, sequenced in a study of blood T cell repertoires in COVID-19. Method: immunoSEQ multiplex PCR; TCRdb's copy keeps in-frame clones and lacks some. The table has roughly 130,000 clones, roughly nine tenths seen once; the top ten hold around 3.8%. The sample comprised peripheral blood. Receptors originate from a man in his fifties with active COVID-19.

This clone was seen a single time. V gene TRBV11-3 combines with J gene TRBJ2-1; 9 bases are a match to TRBD2. The CDR3 contains 13 residues. Trimming cost V 6 bases and J 12 bases; bases outside gene matches: 9. CDR1 is SGHNT, CDR2 YENEEA, per germline. CDR3 in DNA: TGTGCCAGCAGGGAGGTTATTAGCGGGGGGCAGTTCTTC. Translation gives CASREVISGGQFF.

The V call is TRBV9, the J call TRBJ2-1; 13 nucleotides agree with TRBD2. CDR3 size: 13 residues. J was trimmed by 11 bases and V by 3 bases; bases with no gene match: 2. Looked up from germline, CDR1 is SGDLS and CDR2 is YYNGEE. The CDR3 reads CASSETSGGQQFF. Written as DNA, the CDR3 is TGTGCCAGCAGCGAGACTAGCGGGGGGCAGCAGTTCTTC.

The rearrangement links TRBV5-1 to TRBJ1-2; D remains unclear. V was cut by 0 bases and J by 8 bases, with 14 bases left in between. This CDR3 is 14 amino acids long. Germline V gene sequence: CDR1 SGHRS, CDR2 YFSETQ. The CDR3 DNA reads as TGCGCCAGCAGCTTGGTCGGCACCGAGGGCGGCTACACCTTC. Translation gives CASSLVGTEGGYTF.

The chain carries TRBV10-2 and TRBJ1-6; no clear D. Germline V gives CDR1 WSHSY, CDR2 SAAADI. Trimming took 6 bases from V and 4 from J, leaving 16 bases between them. The length of the CDR3 is 16 residues. CDR3 in amino acids: CASSEQYPHYNSPLHF. The CDR3 coding sequence is TGCGCCAGCAGCGAGCAGTATCCTCATTATAATTCACCCCTCCACTTT.

The sample holds one count of this clone. The DNA of the CDR3 is TGTGCCAGCAGCTGGGGACTAGCGGGGGATAACTACGAGCAGTACTTC. It codes for CASSWGLAGDNYEQYF. The chain is built from TRBV7-9 and TRBJ2-7; 14 bases are a match to TRBD2. CDR1 SEHNR and CDR2 FQNEAQ come from the germline V gene (reference sequence). The CDR3 is made up of 16 amino acids. Losses at the gene ends were 4 bases for V and 3 bases for J; bases not matched to a gene: 5.

This clone was counted once. The V call is TRBV15, the J call TRBJ2-3, with TRBD1 as a possible D gene (7 bases). Trimming cost V 3 bases and J 8 bases, with 21 bases left between them. Germline CDR1 is LNHNV and CDR2 is YYDKDF (reference sequence). CDR3 length: 16 residues. In DNA, the CDR3 is TGTGCCACCAGCAGCCAGTTAGGGACTCGACAGGGTACGCAGTATTTT. This gives the protein CATSSQLGTRQGTQYF.

The chain joins TRBV19 to TRBJ1-1; TRBD1 might be the D (5 bases). The germline V gene encodes CDR1 LNHDA and CDR2 SQIVND (reference sequence). Trimming cost V 9 bases and J 0 bases, with 11 bases left between them. This CDR3 is built from 13 residues. CDR3 in amino acids: CASREGLNTEAFF. The DNA for the CDR3 is TGTGCCAGCCGGGAGGGGTTGAACACTGAAGCTTTCTTT.

The genes are TRBV5-4 and TRBJ2-3; 7 bases match TRBD1. The CDR3 is 17 residues long. V was clipped by 4 bases and J by 5 bases; unmatched bases: 16. Per germline, CDR1 SGHNT and CDR2 YYREEE (reference sequence). CDR3 in DNA: TGTGCCAGCAGCACTCCAACGGGACAGAGGGCTTTAGATACGCAGTATTTT. Its translation is CASSTPTGQRALDTQYF.

The chain carries TRBV30 and TRBJ1-3; a weak D match, TRBD1 (6 bases). The CDR3 is made up of 14 amino acids. Germline V gene data show CDR1 as GTSNPN and CDR2 as SVGIG (reference sequence). The ends were cut back, 2 bases at V and 0 bases at J, with 8 bases in the middle. The CDR3 sequence is CAWSTGSSGNTIYF. DNA for the CDR3: TGTGCCTGGAGTACAGGGAGCTCTGGAAACACCATATATTTT.

This clone was detected only a few times. J is TRBJ1-1 and V is TRBV7-9, with 8 bases identical to TRBD1. V gave up 7 bases and J gave up 4 bases; unmatched junction bases: 5. Germline assignment: CDR1 SEHNR and CDR2 FQNEAQ (reference sequence). The CDR3 sequence is 13 residues long. CDR3 amino acids: CASILGQGTEAFF. The CDR3 nucleotides read TGTGCCAGCATCCTCGGACAGGGCACTGAAGCTTTCTTT.

The rearrangement uses TRBV5-1 and TRBJ2-3, with 7 bases lining up with TRBD1. Germline values: CDR1 SGHRS, CDR2 YFSETQ. This CDR3 has 14 residues. Trimming took 4 bases from V and 1 from J; bases not matched to a gene: 3. The CDR3 loop is CASSLGQRTDTQYF. The CDR3 DNA follows: TGCGCCAGCAGCCTGGGACAGCGCACAGATACGCAGTATTTT.

The chain carries TRBV18 and TRBJ2-7, with 12 positions matching TRBD1. Germline assignment: CDR1 KGHSH and CDR2 LQKENI. The J segment lost 4 bases and the V segment lost 3 bases, leaving 4 bases of the junction unmatched. The CDR3 runs to 15 residues. CDR3 DNA: TGTGCCAGCTCACCCCCGGGACAGGGGGCTTACGAGCAGTACTTC. Its protein is CASSPPGQGAYEQYF.

The chain links TRBV19 to TRBJ1-2, with D perhaps TRBD1 (5 bases). Germline V lookup: CDR1 LNHDA, CDR2 SQIVND (reference sequence). This CDR3 region has 11 residues. Trimming removed 9 bases from V and 7 bases from J, with 12 bases in between. CDR3 in DNA: TGTGCCAGCAGGGAATTAGGTGGCTACACCTTC. It translates to CASRELGGYTF. The variable domain in full, with the rest retrieved from reference TRBV19 and TRBJ1-2, is DGGITQSPKYLFRKEGQNVTLSCEQNLNHDAMYWYRQDPGQGLRLIYYSQIVNDFQKGDIAEGYSVSREKKESFPLTVTSAQKNPTAFYLCASRELGGYTFGSGTRLTVV.

The chain recombines TRBV7-8 with TRBJ1-1; 8 bases line up with TRBD1. Trimming cost V 5 bases and J 0 bases; bases outside gene matches: 5. The CDR3 loop spans 15 amino acids. Germline V gene lookup returns CDR1 SGHVS and CDR2 FQNEAQ. In DNA form, the CDR3 reads TGTGCCAGCAGCCGACAGGGGATCATGAACACTGAAGCTTTCTTT. As protein: CASSRQGIMNTEAFF. Based on the CDR3 plus reference TRBV7-8 and TRBJ1-1, the full variable domain is GAGVSQSPRYKVAKRGQDVALRCDPISGHVSLFWYQQALGQGPEFLTYFQNEAQLDKSGLPSDRFFAERPEGSVSTLKIQRTQQEDSAVYLCASSRQGIMNTEAFFGQGTRLTVV.

This clone was detected only a few times. The V gene is TRBV2, the J gene TRBJ2-1, with D possibly being TRBD1 (6 bases). This CDR3 comprises 15 residues. Between the trimmed V and J ends, which lost 4 bases and 7 bases, there was a span of 17 bases. Germline V lookup: CDR1 SNHLY, CDR2 FYNNEI. The CDR3 here is CASSVDRSRQNEQFF. The CDR3 bases are TGTGCCAGCAGTGTCGACAGGAGTCGTCAGAATGAGCAGTTCTTC.

This rearrangement joins TRBV21-1 to TRBJ2-7; the table calls TRBD2, which could not be checked here. TRBV21-1 is tagged as a pseudogene. The CDR3 is made up of 24 amino acids. The DNA for the CDR3 is TGTGCCAGCAGCAAAGTTCCGGGACACAAGACGGGGCGGGAGGGCCGAATTTTTCTACGCGAGCAGTACGTC. Translated: CASSKVPGHKTGREGRIFLREQYV.

This clone occurred once. The V call is TRBV5-1, the J call TRBJ2-5; tentative D call: TRBD1 (6 bases). V gave up 4 bases and J gave up 4 bases, with 20 bases separating them. Germline V gene sequence: CDR1 SGHRS, CDR2 YFSETQ. The CDR3 runs 16 residues. The CDR3 protein is CASSPALATDRETQYF. The CDR3, as DNA: TGCGCCAGCAGCCCCGCTCTGGCGACGGACAGAGAGACCCAGTACTTC.

The chain has TRBV6-5 and TRBJ2-5; 10 bases are shared with TRBD1. The V and J ends lost 4 bases and 2 bases, in that order; junction bases with no gene match: 7. The CDR3 runs to 16 residues. CDR1 is MNHEY, CDR2 SVGAGI, per germline. CDR3 bases: TGTGCCAGCAGTTCGACAGGGGGCCTTCCTCAAGAGACCCAGTACTTC. This encodes CASSSTGGLPQETQYF.

The genes are TRBV3-1 (or the pseudogene TRBV3-2) and TRBJ2-2; 9 nucleotides line up with TRBD1. Germline-derived CDR1 and CDR2 are LGHDT and YNNKEL (reference sequence). Germline trimming cut 4 bases from V and 6 bases from J; bases unmatched to any gene: 0. The CDR3 is 13 residues long. The CDR3 nucleotides are TGTGCCAGCAGCCGGGACAGGGCCGGGGAGCTGTTTTTT. It translates to CASSRDRAGELFF.

DNA of the CDR3: TGTGCCAGCAGCTCTCCAGGGGTCGGGAACGAGCAGTACTTC. It yields the protein CASSSPGVGNEQYF. This rearrangement joins TRBV5-6 to TRBJ2-7; perhaps TRBD1 as D (6 bases). CDR3 length: 14 amino acids. Germline CDR1 is SGHDT and CDR2 is YYEEEE. Trimming removed 3 bases from V and 5 bases from J, with 15 bases in between. The full variable domain, in which reference TRBV5-6 and TRBJ2-7 provide the parts outside the CDR3, is DAGVTQSPTHLIKTRGQQVTLRCSPKSGHDTVSWYQQALGQGPQFIFQYYEEEERQRGNFPDRFSGHQFPNYSSELNVNALLLGDSALYLCASSSPGVGNEQYFGPGTRLTVT.

The rearrangement links TRBV9 to TRBJ2-7; D is uncertain. The CDR3 sequence is 16 residues long. Germline CDR1 is SGDLS and CDR2 is YYNGEE. Deletions cut 3 bases from V and 0 bases from J, with 16 bases between. The CDR3 is CASSEGVDPSSYEQYF. As DNA, the CDR3 is TGTGCCAGCAGCGAAGGAGTCGACCCCAGCTCCTACGAGCAGTACTTC. The entire variable domain, with the rest obtained from reference TRBV9 and TRBJ2-7, is as follows: DSGVTQTPKHLITATGQRVTLRCSPRSGDLSVYWYQQSLDQGLQFLIQYYNGEERAKGNILERFSAQQFPDLHSELNLSSLELGDSALYFCASSEGVDPSSYEQYFGPGTRLTVT.

This clone was observed a single time. The chain joins TRBV6-1 to TRBJ1-4; the match to TRBD1 covers 11 bases. Trimming took 4 bases from V and 5 from J; bases not matched to a gene: 9. Germline CDR1 reads MNHNS; CDR2 reads SASEGT. This CDR3 comprises 17 residues. The CDR3 loop reads CASSVGQGALRNEKLFF. For the CDR3, the DNA is TGTGCCAGCAGTGTCGGACAGGGGGCGTTGAGAAATGAAAAACTGTTTTTT.

The chain is built from TRBV9 and TRBJ2-3; weak D call: TRBD2 (5 bases). The germline V gene has CDR1 SGDLS and CDR2 YYNGEE. This CDR3 is 15 amino acids long. The V and J ends lost 0 bases and 2 bases respectively, with 10 bases between them. The CDR3: CASSVGGSLTDTQYF. The CDR3 DNA reads as TGTGCCAGCAGCGTAGGAGGGAGTCTCACAGATACGCAGTATTTT.

This chain links TRBV5-1 with TRBJ1-1; no reliable D call. The ends were cut back, 4 bases at V and 1 base at J, with 11 bases in the middle. Per germline, CDR1 SGHRS and CDR2 YFSETQ. The CDR3 sequence is 14 residues long. Written as DNA, the CDR3 is TGCGCCAGCAGCAGCGGAGGACCGAACACTGAAGCTTTCTTT. Protein sequence: CASSSGGPNTEAFF.

V usage is TRBV6-6 and J usage is TRBJ1-2, with 12 positions matching TRBD1. The junction had 13 bases not matched to a gene; V was cut back by 5 bases and J by 6 bases. The germline gives CDR1 MNHNY, CDR2 SVGAGI (reference sequence). This CDR3 comprises 17 residues. The CDR3 DNA sequence: TGTGCCAGCAGTCCCGGGACAGGGGGCAGGTATTACAATGGCTACACCTTC. This sequence encodes CASSPGTGGRYYNGYTF.

The rearrangement joins TRBV27 to TRBJ1-1, with D tentatively TRBD1 (5 bases). V was cut by 6 bases and J by 1 base, with 9 bases left in between. This CDR3 has 13 amino acids. Germline V CDR1 and CDR2: MNHEY, SMNVEV (reference sequence). For the CDR3, the DNA is TGTGCCAGCAGCGTGACAGCGAACACTGAAGCTTTCTTT. Its translation: CASSVTANTEAFF.

V usage is TRBV5-1 and J usage is TRBJ1-4, with 9 nucleotides matching TRBD1. The CDR3 runs to 16 residues. Germline CDR1 reads SGHRS; CDR2 reads YFSETQ. The junction had 10 bases not matched to a gene; V was cut back by 3 bases and J by 7 bases. CDR3 protein: CASSYTGGAGIEKLFF. The CDR3 nucleotides read TGCGCCAGCAGCTATACAGGGGGCGCAGGAATTGAAAAACTGTTTTTT.

The genes are TRBV2 and TRBJ2-3; 12 bases are a match to TRBD2. The CDR3 covers 15 residues. The V segment lost 8 bases and the J segment 4 bases; nucleotides outside the gene matches: 7. Germline CDR1 reads SNHLY; CDR2 reads FYNNEI. CDR3 nucleotides: TGTGCCAGCGATCGGACTAGCGGGGTCCCAGATACGCAGTATTTT. The encoded protein is CASDRTSGVPDTQYF.

The chain uses TRBV7-6 and TRBJ2-1, with 13 nucleotides matching TRBD2. With 9 bases clipped from V and 6 bases from J, the junction kept 11 bases outside the gene matches. The CDR3 is made up of 16 amino acids. Germline V gene data show CDR1 as SGHVS and CDR2 as FNYEAQ. In nucleotides, the CDR3 is TGTGCCAGTGGAACTAGCGGGGGGGAGGTATTCAATGAGCAGTTCTTC. Its translation is CASGTSGGEVFNEQFF.

The rearrangement uses TRBV5-4 and TRBJ2-3; 7 positions agree with TRBD1. V was pared by 4 bases and J by 4 bases, with 12 bases of the junction left unmatched. Germline V CDR1 and CDR2: SGHNT, YYREEE (reference sequence). The CDR3 has 16 amino acids. CDR3 protein: CASSTRRQGSADTQYF. For the CDR3, the DNA is TGTGCCAGCAGCACCCGTAGACAGGGTAGCGCAGATACGCAGTATTTT. The full variable domain, with the rest looked up from reference TRBV5-4 and TRBJ2-3, is ETGVTQSPTHLIKTRGQQVTLRCSSQSGHNTVSWYQQALGQGPQFIFQYYREEENGRGNFPPRFSGLQFPNYSSELNVNALELDDSALYLCASSTRRQGSADTQYFGPGTRLTVL.